The clone carrying this T cell receptor beta chain was counted many times. Its antigen is as yet unknown. Looked up from germline, CDR1 is SGHDT and CDR2 is YYEEEE. CDR3 length equals 14 residues. V was trimmed by 4 bases and J by 5 bases, leaving 15 bases between them. These data belong to a study of T cell repertoires in cytomegalovirus infection. Study as a whole: Shared public TCR beta signatures pointed to both CMV infection and a matching HLA type. Whole-study findings and limits: The study found HLA-C-restricted CMV-specific TCR beta clonotypes dominating the ex vivo response. Carriage of CMV together with the relevant HLA was identifiable through cumulative public TCR beta family frequency.

TCRdb re-called the reads with MiXCR, one entry per CDR3 protein. This sample has almost 500,000 distinct CDR3 sequences; 11% occur once, and the top ten carry roughly 10%. Sequencing input: PBMCs. The V gene is TRBV5-6, the J gene TRBJ1-1; D gene uncertain. This clonotype originated in a human donor in good health (CMV status not recorded). Some clones in this sample may be carry-over from other donors' samples. The CDR3 spells CASSQEARWTEAFF. CDR3 coding DNA: TGTGCCAGCAGCCAGGAGGCGAGGTGGACTGAAGCTTTCTTT.